Detailed here is one T cell receptor (beta chain). TCR beta CDR3 sequences were amplified from RNA transcripts. The TCR CDR3 was amplified in a first-round RT-PCR using the HTBI primer set. TCRdb re-analysed the multiplex PCR reads in MiXCR, keeping a single row per CDR3 protein. The table records about 600,000 distinct CDR3 sequences, approximately 15% of them present only once. This sample stems from a study of T cells in Graves' hyperthyroidism and ophthalmopathy. The sample was blood. The sequence was obtained from a woman younger than 30 with Graves' ophthalmopathy.

CDR3 protein: CASTSPASGIQETQYF. Written as DNA, the CDR3 is TGTGCCAGCACCTCGCCCGCTAGCGGGATCCAAGAGACCCAGTACTTC. V is TRBV28 and J is TRBJ2-5; 9 nucleotides align to TRBD2. The CDR3 length is 16 residues. Germline CDR1 reads MDHEN; CDR2 reads SYDVKM. Trimming took 7 bases from V and 1 from J; bases not matched to a gene: 10. Full variable domain (remainder filled in from reference TRBV28 and TRBJ2-5): DVKVTQSSRYLVKRTGEKVFLECVQDMDHENMFWYRQDPGLGLRLIYFSYDVKMKEKGDIPEGYSVSREKKERFSLILESASTNQTSMYLCASTSPASGIQETQYFGPGTRLLVL.